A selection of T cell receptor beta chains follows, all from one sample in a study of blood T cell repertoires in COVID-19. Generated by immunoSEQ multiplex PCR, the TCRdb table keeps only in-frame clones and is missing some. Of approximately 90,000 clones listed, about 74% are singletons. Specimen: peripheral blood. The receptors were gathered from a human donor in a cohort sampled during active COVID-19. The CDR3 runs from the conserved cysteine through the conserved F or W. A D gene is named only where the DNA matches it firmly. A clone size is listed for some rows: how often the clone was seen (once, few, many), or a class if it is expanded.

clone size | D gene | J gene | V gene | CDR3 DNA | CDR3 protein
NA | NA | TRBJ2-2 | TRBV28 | TGTGCCACCTGGGGCGGGACCAAAATGACCGGGGAGCTGTTTTTT | CATWGGTKMTGELFF
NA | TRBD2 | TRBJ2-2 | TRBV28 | TGTGCCAGCAGCAACCGGGACTACTCTTTCACCGGGGAGCTGTTTTTT | CASSNRDYSFTGELFF
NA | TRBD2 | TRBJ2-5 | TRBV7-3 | TGTGCCAGCAGCCTAACCGGACTAGCCTCAGAGACCCAGTACTTC | CASSLTGLASETQYF
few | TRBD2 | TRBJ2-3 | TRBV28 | TGTGCCAGCAGCTCTAGCGGAGCTTTCACAGATACGCAGTATTTT | CASSSSGAFTDTQYF
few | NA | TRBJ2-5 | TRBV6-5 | TGTGCCAGCAGTTACGGGCATCGGGAGACCCAGTACTTC | CASSYGHRETQYF
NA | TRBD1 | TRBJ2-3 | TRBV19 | TGTGCCAGTATCAGGGGACAGGCTCTCCCAGATACGCAGTATTTT | CASIRGQALPDTQYF
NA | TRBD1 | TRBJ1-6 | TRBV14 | TGTGCCAGCAGCCGGGACAGGGTTTCACCCCTCCACTTT | CASSRDRVSPLHF
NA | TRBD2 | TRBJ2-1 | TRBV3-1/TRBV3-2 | TGTGCCAGCAGCCGAGGGACTAGCGGGACGGGGGGTGAGCAGTTCTTC | CASSRGTSGTGGEQFF
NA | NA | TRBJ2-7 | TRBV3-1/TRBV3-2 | TGTGCCAGCAGCCCCGCCGGGACTCCAAAGGTCGACGAGCAGTACTTC | CASSPAGTPKVDEQYF
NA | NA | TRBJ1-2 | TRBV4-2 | TGTGCCAGCAAAGAGGGTTATGGCTACACCTTC | CASKEGYGYTF
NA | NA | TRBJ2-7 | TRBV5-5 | TGTGCCAGCAGCTTAAGCCGAACCTACGAGCAGTACTTC | CASSLSRTYEQYF
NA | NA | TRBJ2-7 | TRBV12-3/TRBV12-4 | TGTGCCAGCAGTTTAGTTGGCAGCTACGAGCAGTACTTC | CASSLVGSYEQYF
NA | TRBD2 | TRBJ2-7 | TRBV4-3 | TGCGCCAGCAGCCAAGATCCCAGTAGCGGGAGATATCTCTACGAGCAGTACTTC | CASSQDPSSGRYLYEQYF
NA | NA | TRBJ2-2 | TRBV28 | TGTGCCAGCATGGACAGCCTCACCGGGGAGCTGTTTTTT | CASMDSLTGELFF
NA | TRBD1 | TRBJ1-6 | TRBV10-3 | TGTGCCATCAGGACGGGACAGTCTGACGCACCCCTCCACTTT | CAIRTGQSDAPLHF
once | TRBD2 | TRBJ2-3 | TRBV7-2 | TGTGCCAGCAGCAGGGGACTAGCGGGAGCAGATACGCAGTATTTT | CASSRGLAGADTQYF
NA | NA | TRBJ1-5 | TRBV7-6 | TGTGCCAGCAGTCACGGGAAGGATCAGCCCCAGCATTTT | CASSHGKDQPQHF
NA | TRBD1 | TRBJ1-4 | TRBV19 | TGTGCCAGTCGCAGGGACAGAAATGAAAAACTGTTTTTT | CASRRDRNEKLFF
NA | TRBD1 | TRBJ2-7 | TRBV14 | TGTGCCAGCAGCCAACTCGGGACAGGGATCTACGAGCAGTACTTC | CASSQLGTGIYEQYF
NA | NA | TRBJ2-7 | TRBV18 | TGTGCCAGCTCACCACCTAGCTTTCCCCTTGCCTACGAGCAGTACTTC | CASSPPSFPLAYEQYF
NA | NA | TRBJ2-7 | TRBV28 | TGTGCCAGCAGTCTCCCGCGGAGGGGCAAGCAGTACTTC | CASSLPRRGKQYF
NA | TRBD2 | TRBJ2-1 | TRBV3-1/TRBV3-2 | TGTGCCAGCAGCCAAGATGTCACTAGCGGGATCTACAATGAGCAGTTCTTC | CASSQDVTSGIYNEQFF
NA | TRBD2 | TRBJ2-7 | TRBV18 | TGTGCCAGCTCACCACCGATACTAGCGGGTACCTACGAGCAGTACTTC | CASSPPILAGTYEQYF
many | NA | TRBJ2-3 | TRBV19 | TGTGCCAGTAGTAGCGGGGTTAGCACAGATACGCAGTATTTT | CASSSGVSTDTQYF
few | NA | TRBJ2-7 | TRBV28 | TGTGCCAGCGATACACAGGCAGGACACGAGCAGTACTTC | CASDTQAGHEQYF
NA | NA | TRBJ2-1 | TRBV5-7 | TGTGCCAGCAGCTTGTATCCTCCTAGCGCCTACTCCTACAATGAGCAGTTCTTC | CASSLYPPSAYSYNEQFF
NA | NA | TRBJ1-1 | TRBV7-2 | TGTGCCAGCAGCTTAGGACGGACTGGCACTGAAGCTTTCTTT | CASSLGRTGTEAFF
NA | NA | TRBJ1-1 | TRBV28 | TGTGCCAGCGGGAGGGGGAGTTACACTGAAGCTTTCTTT | CASGRGSYTEAFF
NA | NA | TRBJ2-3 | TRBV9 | TGTGCCAGCAGCGTAGGGAATACCGGGATCCATCGCACAGATACGCAGTATTTT | CASSVGNTGIHRTDTQYF
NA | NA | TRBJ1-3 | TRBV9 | TGTGCCAGCAGCGTAGCCCCCCAGGGCTCTGGAAACACCATATATTTT | CASSVAPQGSGNTIYF
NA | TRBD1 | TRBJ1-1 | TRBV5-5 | TGTGCCAGCAGCTTTGGACAGGGGAGAGATAGTGAAGCTTTCTTT | CASSFGQGRDSEAFF